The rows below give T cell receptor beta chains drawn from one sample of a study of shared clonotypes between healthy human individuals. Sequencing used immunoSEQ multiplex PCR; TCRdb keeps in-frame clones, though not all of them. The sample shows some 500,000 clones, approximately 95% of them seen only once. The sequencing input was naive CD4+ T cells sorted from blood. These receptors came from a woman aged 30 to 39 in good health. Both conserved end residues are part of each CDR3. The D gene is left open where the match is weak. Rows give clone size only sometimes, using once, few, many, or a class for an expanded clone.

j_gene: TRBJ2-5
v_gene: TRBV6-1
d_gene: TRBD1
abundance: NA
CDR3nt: TGTGCCAGCACTGGACGGGGACAGCTTCAAGAGACCCAGTACTTC
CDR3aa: CASTGRGQLQETQYF

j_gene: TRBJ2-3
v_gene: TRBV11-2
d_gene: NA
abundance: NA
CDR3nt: TGTGCCAGCAGCCCCATTCGCACAGATACGCAGTATTTT
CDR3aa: CASSPIRTDTQYF

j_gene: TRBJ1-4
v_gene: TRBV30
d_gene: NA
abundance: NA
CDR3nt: TGTGCCTGGAATAGGGTACTCCATATTGAAAAACTGTTTTTT
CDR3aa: CAWNRVLHIEKLFF

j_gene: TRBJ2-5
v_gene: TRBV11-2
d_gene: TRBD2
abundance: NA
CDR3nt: TGTGCCAGCAGCTTAGCTAGCGGGAGAGTAGAGACCCAGTACTTC
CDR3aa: CASSLASGRVETQYF

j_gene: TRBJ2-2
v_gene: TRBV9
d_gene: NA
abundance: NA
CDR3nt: TGTGCCAGCAGCGCCAGCTTGGGCCACGGAAGACCCTCCCCCGGGGAGCTGTTTTTT
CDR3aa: CASSASLGHGRPSPGELFF

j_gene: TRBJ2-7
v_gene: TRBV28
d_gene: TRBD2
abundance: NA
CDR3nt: TGTGCCAGCTTTGAACGGACTAGCGGGAGCTACGAGCAGTACTTC
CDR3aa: CASFERTSGSYEQYF

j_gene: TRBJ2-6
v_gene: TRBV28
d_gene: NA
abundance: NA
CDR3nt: TGTGCCAGCAGTTTAAGCGGACAGTTCATCGCACCTGGGGCCAACGTCCTGACTTTC
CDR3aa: CASSLSGQFIAPGANVLTF

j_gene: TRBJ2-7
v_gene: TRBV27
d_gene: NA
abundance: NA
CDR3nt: TGTGCCAGCAGACCGAACCTCTACGAGCAGTACTTC
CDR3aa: CASRPNLYEQYF

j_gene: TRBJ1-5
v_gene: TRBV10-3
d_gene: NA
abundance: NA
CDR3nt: TGTGCCATCAGTCGGGCAGACAATCAGCCCCAGCATTTT
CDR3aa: CAISRADNQPQHF

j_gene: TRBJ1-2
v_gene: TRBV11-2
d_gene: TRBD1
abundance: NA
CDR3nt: TGTGCCAGCAGCTTAGGTTACAGGGGGGGTCTGGACTATGGCTACACCTTC
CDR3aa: CASSLGYRGGLDYGYTF

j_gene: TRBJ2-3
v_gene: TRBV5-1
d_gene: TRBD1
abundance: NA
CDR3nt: TGCGCCAGCAGCCATGGACAGGGTTTAACAGATACGCAGTATTTT
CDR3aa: CASSHGQGLTDTQYF

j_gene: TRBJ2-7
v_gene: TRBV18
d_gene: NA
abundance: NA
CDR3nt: TGTGCCAGCTCACCCAGGGAGGACGAGCAGTACTTC
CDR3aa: CASSPREDEQYF

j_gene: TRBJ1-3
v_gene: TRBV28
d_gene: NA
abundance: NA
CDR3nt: TGTGCCAGCAGTTTGGCAGGCACGACGACCTCTGGAAACACCATATATTTT
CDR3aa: CASSLAGTTTSGNTIYF

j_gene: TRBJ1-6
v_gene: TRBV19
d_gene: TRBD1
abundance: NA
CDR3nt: TGTGCCAGTAGGAATCCGGGACAGGGAGGGTCACCCCTCCACTTT
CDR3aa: CASRNPGQGGSPLHF

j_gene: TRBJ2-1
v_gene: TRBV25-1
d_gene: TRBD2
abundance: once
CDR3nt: TGTGCCAGCAGTGAATTGGGGCCTAGCGGGCTTGAGCAGTTCTTC
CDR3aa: CASSELGPSGLEQFF

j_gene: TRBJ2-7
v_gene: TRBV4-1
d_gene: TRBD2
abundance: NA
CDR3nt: TGCGCCAGCAGCCAAACCCCGGGAGGGGATTACGAGCAGTACTTC
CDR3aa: CASSQTPGGDYEQYF

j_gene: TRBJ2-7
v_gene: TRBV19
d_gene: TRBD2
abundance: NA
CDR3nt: TGTGCCAGTAGGCAAGCGGGGAGCTCCTACGAGCAGTACTTC
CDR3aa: CASRQAGSSYEQYF

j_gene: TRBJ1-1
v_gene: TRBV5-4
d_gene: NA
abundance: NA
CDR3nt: TGTGCCAGCAGCTTGGCTAAACAGGGTAACACTGAAGCTTTCTTT
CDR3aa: CASSLAKQGNTEAFF

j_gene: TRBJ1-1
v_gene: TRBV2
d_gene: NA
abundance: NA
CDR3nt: TGTGCCAGCAGTGAAGCGGGCGGTTTCGACACTGAAGCTTTCTTT
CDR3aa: CASSEAGGFDTEAFF

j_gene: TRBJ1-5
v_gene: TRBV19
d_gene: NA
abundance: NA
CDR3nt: TGTGCCAGTAAGGGGGACAATAATCAGCCCCAGCATTTT
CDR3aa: CASKGDNNQPQHF

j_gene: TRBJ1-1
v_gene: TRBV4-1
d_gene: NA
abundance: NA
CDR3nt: TGCGCCAGCAGCCAAGAAATCTCCGGACTGATGAACACTGAAGCTTTCTTT
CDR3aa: CASSQEISGLMNTEAFF

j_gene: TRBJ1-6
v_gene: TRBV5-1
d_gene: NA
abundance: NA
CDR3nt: TGCGCCAGCAGCTTACAGGGTGGCAATTCACCCCTCCACTTT
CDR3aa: CASSLQGGNSPLHF

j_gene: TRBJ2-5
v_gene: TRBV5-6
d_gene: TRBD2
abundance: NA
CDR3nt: TGTGCCAGCAGCTTCTATAGCGGGAGCGTAGGAGAGACCCAGTACTTC
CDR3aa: CASSFYSGSVGETQYF